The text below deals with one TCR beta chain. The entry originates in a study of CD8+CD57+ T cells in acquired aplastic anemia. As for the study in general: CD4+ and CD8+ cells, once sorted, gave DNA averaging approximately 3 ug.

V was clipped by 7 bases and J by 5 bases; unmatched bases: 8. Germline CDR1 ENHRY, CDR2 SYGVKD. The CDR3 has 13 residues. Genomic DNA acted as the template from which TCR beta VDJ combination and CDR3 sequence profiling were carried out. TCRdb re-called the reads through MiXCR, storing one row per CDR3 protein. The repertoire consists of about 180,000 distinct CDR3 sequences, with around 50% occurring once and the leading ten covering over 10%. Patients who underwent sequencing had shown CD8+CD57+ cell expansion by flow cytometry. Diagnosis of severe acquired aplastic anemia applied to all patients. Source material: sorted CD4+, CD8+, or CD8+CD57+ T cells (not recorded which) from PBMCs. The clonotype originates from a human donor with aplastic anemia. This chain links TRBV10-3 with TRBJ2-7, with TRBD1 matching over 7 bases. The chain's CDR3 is CAITETGSDEQYF. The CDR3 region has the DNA TGTGCCATCACCGAGACAGGGAGCGACGAGCAGTACTTC.